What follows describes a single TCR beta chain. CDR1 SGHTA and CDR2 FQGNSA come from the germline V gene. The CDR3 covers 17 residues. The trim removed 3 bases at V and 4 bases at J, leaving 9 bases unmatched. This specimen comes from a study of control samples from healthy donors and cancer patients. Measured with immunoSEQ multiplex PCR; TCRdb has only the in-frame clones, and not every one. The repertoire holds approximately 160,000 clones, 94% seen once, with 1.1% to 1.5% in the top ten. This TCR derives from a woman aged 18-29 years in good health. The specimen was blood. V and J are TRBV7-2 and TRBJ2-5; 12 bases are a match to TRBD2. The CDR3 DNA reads TGTGCCAGCAGCTTGTGGACTAGCGGGATAGGGGCAGAGACCCAGTACTTC. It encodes CASSLWTSGIGAETQYF.